These T cell receptor beta chains were read from a single sample in a study of CD8 T cells in ankylosing spondylitis. TCRdb called the 5' RACE reads again in MiXCR, with one record for every CDR3 protein. Among 100,000 to 150,000 distinct CDR3 sequences listed, approximately 17% were seen once. The sequenced sample consisted of blood, either unsorted or a sorted T cell fraction (not recorded which). The origin of the receptors is a male donor with ankylosing spondylitis. CDR3s include the opening cysteine and the closing phenylalanine or tryptophan. The D gene is left open where the match is weak. Expanded clones get a size class; other rows say once, few or many, or leave the size out.

>TRBJ1-2|NA|many|TRBV29-1
TGCAGCGTTGTAGCAGGGAACTATGGCTACACCTTC
CSVVAGNYGYTF
>TRBJ2-2|NA|few|TRBV3-1
TGTGCCAGCAGCCCACGACTAGAACGGGAACGCACCGGGGAGCTGTTTTTT
CASSPRLERERTGELFF
>TRBJ1-4|TRBD1|NA|TRBV5-1
TGCGCCAGCAGCACCGGACAGGGGGCGGACAATGAAAAACTGTTTTTT
CASSTGQGADNEKLFF
>TRBJ2-1|NA|once|TRBV9
TGTGCCAGCAGCGAGGTGGGTGGGAGCAGGGACAATGAGCAGTTCTTC
CASSEVGGSRDNEQFF
>TRBJ2-3|TRBD2|few|TRBV24-1
TGTGCCACCAGTGATTTAGGGGCGGGAGGGCCCTTAGATACGCAGTATTTT
CATSDLGAGGPLDTQYF
>TRBJ2-1|NA|few|TRBV13
TGTGCCAGCAGCTCCATAGCCCATGAGCAGTTCTTC
CASSSIAHEQFF
>TRBJ2-5|NA|few|TRBV3-1
TGTGCCAGCAGCACTACCGGGGACACCACCCAAGAGACCCAGTACTTC
CASSTTGDTTQETQYF
>TRBJ2-7|NA|few|TRBV29-1
TGCAGCGTTGAAACCTCTAGGACAGGGAGGGCCTACGAGCAGTACTTC
CSVETSRTGRAYEQYF
>TRBJ2-1|TRBD2|NA|TRBV27
TGTGCCAGCAGTGGGGAGGGATACAATGAGCAGTTCTTC
CASSGEGYNEQFF
>TRBJ2-1|TRBD2|NA|TRBV6-2/TRBV6-3
TGTGCCAGCAGTCCTACTAGCGGGGTTTACAATGAGCAGTTCTTC
CASSPTSGVYNEQFF
>TRBJ2-1|NA|NA|TRBV9
TGTGCCAGCAGCGTACTCGGAGATCGGCAGTTCTTC
CASSVLGDRQFF
>TRBJ2-7|TRBD2|NA|TRBV20-1
TGCAGTGCTAGAGATCTGACGGGAGGCCAAGGGGAGCAGTACTTC
CSARDLTGGQGEQYF
>TRBJ2-7|NA|NA|TRBV4-3
TGCGCCAGCAGCCAAGAGCCCCGGGGTGCTCCAAGCTCCTACGAGCAGTACTTC
CASSQEPRGAPSSYEQYF
>TRBJ1-4|NA|NA|TRBV12-3/TRBV12-4
TGTGCCAGCACACTAGAGGGAAAACTGTTTTTT
CASTLEGKLFF
>TRBJ2-6|NA|NA|TRBV7-9
TGTGCCAGCAGAGCCTCACGCTCTGGGGCCAACGTCCTGACTTTC
CASRASRSGANVLTF
>TRBJ2-1|TRBD2|NA|TRBV2
TGTGCCAGCCGTAAAGCCCTCGGAGTGGGAGGGATTAATGAGCAGTTCTTC
CASRKALGVGGINEQFF
>TRBJ1-2|NA|NA|TRBV27
TGTGCCAGCAGTTTATTCCTTCCCAACTATGGCTACACCTTC
CASSLFLPNYGYTF
>TRBJ2-3|TRBD2|NA|TRBV6-2/TRBV6-3
TGTGCCAGCAGTTCTCCCCAACCGACTAGCGGGAGTGAGGATACGCAGTATTTT
CASSSPQPTSGSEDTQYF
>TRBJ2-2|TRBD2|few|TRBV28
TGTGCCAGCAGTCTTAGCGGGGCTTTCACCGGGGAGCTGTTTTTT
CASSLSGAFTGELFF
>TRBJ2-3|TRBD2|NA|TRBV28
TGTGCCAGCAGTTTCCCCCGGACTAGCGGGAGTTCGACAGATACGCAGTATTTT
CASSFPRTSGSSTDTQYF
>TRBJ2-7|TRBD1|NA|TRBV7-9
TGTGCCAGCAGCTTAGGGGCCTGGACAGGAGAAACCTACGAGCAGTACTTC
CASSLGAWTGETYEQYF
>TRBJ1-1|NA|NA|TRBV27
TGTGCCAGCAGTTTAACCATGAACACTGAAGCTTTCTTT
CASSLTMNTEAFF
>TRBJ2-1|TRBD2|few|TRBV7-8
TGTGCCAGCAGCTTATCTAGCGGGGACAATGAGCAGTTCTTC
CASSLSSGDNEQFF
>TRBJ2-1|TRBD2|few|TRBV2
TGTGCCAGCAGTGAAGCAGGTAGCGGGAGAGCCTACAATGAGCAGTTCTTC
CASSEAGSGRAYNEQFF
>TRBJ2-2|NA|many|TRBV20-1
TGCAGTGCTAGACGGCGGGACGGAGACTCCGGGGAGCTGTTTTTT
CSARRRDGDSGELFF
>TRBJ2-7|NA|few|TRBV12-3/TRBV12-4
TGTGCCAGCAGTTCAGACGCCCGGGGAACTGAGCAGTACTTC
CASSSDARGTEQYF
>TRBJ2-2|NA|NA|TRBV29-1
TGCAGCGTTGAACCATCGAACACCGGGGAGCTGTTTTTT
CSVEPSNTGELFF
>TRBJ2-2|TRBD2|NA|TRBV27
TGTGCCAGCAGCCTAGCGGGGGGGTCGCTCGGGGAGCTGTTTTTT
CASSLAGGSLGELFF
>TRBJ2-1|TRBD2|few|TRBV7-9
TGTGCCAGCAGCGACGCTTGGGGAGGGAATGAGCAGTTCTTC
CASSDAWGGNEQFF
>TRBJ2-1|NA|NA|TRBV2
TGTGCCAGCAGTGAGGGCTACAGGGTGACGTCCTACAATGAGCAGTTCTTC
CASSEGYRVTSYNEQFF
>TRBJ2-7|NA|NA|TRBV18
TGTGCCAGCTCACCTCGACCGGGACGCCAATCCTACGAGCAGTACTTC
CASSPRPGRQSYEQYF
>TRBJ2-7|NA|NA|TRBV11-1
TGTGCCAGCAGCCCACTAATCCGGACTCGCGGGAACTCCTACGAGCAGTACTTC
CASSPLIRTRGNSYEQYF
>TRBJ2-2|NA|NA|TRBV9
TGTGCCAGCAGCGCAGGGTCGCCTCTCCTCAGGGAGCTGTTTTTT
CASSAGSPLLRELFF
>TRBJ1-5|NA|NA|TRBV2
TGTGCCAGCAGGCCCGGGACCCATCAGCCCCAGCATTTT
CASRPGTHQPQHF
>TRBJ2-7|TRBD2|NA|TRBV7-9
TGTGCCAGCAGTCCGGAGCGGGAGAACATCTACGAGCAGTACTTC
CASSPERENIYEQYF
>TRBJ1-6|NA|NA|TRBV12-3/TRBV12-4
TGTGCCAGCAGTTTGGGGGCAAGACCCCTCCACTTT
CASSLGARPLHF
>TRBJ1-5|NA|many|TRBV4-2
TGTGCCAGCAGCCTAGGACAGTCGTTGCCCCAGCATTTT
CASSLGQSLPQHF
>TRBJ2-4|NA|few|TRBV15
TGTGCCACCAGCAGTCAGGGAGGCATTCAGTACTTC
CATSSQGGIQYF
>TRBJ2-1|TRBD1|many|TRBV12-3/TRBV12-4
TGTGCCAGCACCATTCCGGGACAGGGAATCGATGAGCAGTTCTTC
CASTIPGQGIDEQFF
>TRBJ2-7|NA|few|TRBV20-1
TGCAGTGCTAGAGATCCACCCGGACAACTGAGCTACGAGCAGTACTTC
CSARDPPGQLSYEQYF
>TRBJ1-2|NA|NA|TRBV3-1
TGTGCCAGCAGCCCGGCCCGTGGTGTCAACTATGGCTACACCTTC
CASSPARGVNYGYTF
>TRBJ1-2|TRBD1|NA|TRBV7-9
TGTGCCAGCAGCTTAGTGACAGGGGCGGCGGGCCACACCTTC
CASSLVTGAAGHTF
>TRBJ2-1|TRBD1|medium-sized|TRBV7-9
TGTGCCAGCAGCACCCCGGGACAGGGTATGGACAATGAGCAGTTCTTC
CASSTPGQGMDNEQFF
>TRBJ2-1|NA|few|TRBV3-1
TGTGCCAGCAGCCAAGATGGGGTTCGGAATGAGCAGTTCTTC
CASSQDGVRNEQFF
>TRBJ1-2|TRBD1|few|TRBV19
TGTGCCAGTGTTACAGGGGGCCTTGGCTACACCTTC
CASVTGGLGYTF
>TRBJ2-3|NA|NA|TRBV7-3
TGTGCCAGCAGCCTTATCCCAGGGACAGATACGCAGTATTTT
CASSLIPGTDTQYF
>TRBJ2-1|NA|NA|TRBV27
TGTGCCAGCAACGGCCACAATGAGCAGTTCTTC
CASNGHNEQFF
>TRBJ1-5|NA|many|TRBV7-6
TGTGCCAGCAGCTTAAGCCGCAGAGATGATCAGCCCCAGCATTTT
CASSLSRRDDQPQHF
>TRBJ1-2|NA|NA|TRBV6-1
TGTGCCAGCAGTGAAGATTACAACTTC
CASSEDYNF
>TRBJ2-7|TRBD2|NA|TRBV28
TGTGCCAGCAGTTTAGGGGCGGGGGAAGGCTACGAGCAGTACTTC
CASSLGAGEGYEQYF
>TRBJ2-5|TRBD2|many|TRBV29-1
TGCGCCGGGACTAGCGGGTACACTCAGTACTTC
CAGTSGYTQYF
>TRBJ2-3|NA|many|TRBV7-9
TGTGCCAGCTCATCTACCGGGACATTAAACCTACGGCAGTATTTT
CASSSTGTLNLRQYF